The T cell receptor (beta chain) described here comes from a study of a mutant IDH1 vaccine in newly diagnosed glioma. Study as a whole: Patients' prior therapy spanned radiotherapy, temozolomide, or both; most underwent both. Visits V12 and V13 fell at weeks 35 and 47, respectively.

Note on this clone: Its antigen is as yet unknown.

TCRdb's table, derived via immunoSEQ multiplex PCR, lists solely in-frame clones and lacks some. The sample yields roughly 86,000 clones, more than 80% seen once. Time point described: week 47, end of study. Doses comprised 300 ug of mutant IDH1 20-mer peptide each, plus topical imiquimod. Eight vaccine doses were administered to patients at weeks 1, 3, 5, 7, 11, 15, 19 and 23. New WHO grade 3 or 4 astrocytomas that were IDH1-mutant and ATRX-lost occurred in the donors. V gave up 0 bases and J gave up 10 bases; unmatched junction bases: 12. The CDR3 has 16 residues. Germline assignment: CDR1 SQVTM and CDR2 ANQGSEA.

The receptor's source is a man aged 35 to 55 with glioma. The chain uses TRBV29-1 and TRBJ2-1, with TRBD1 identical over 10 bases. The material sequenced was PBMCs, taken from a glioma patient whose treatment included an IDH1 peptide vaccine. Here the CDR3 reads CSVEDGLRDRGQEQFF. DNA for the CDR3: TGCAGCGTTGAAGATGGCCTCCGGGACAGGGGTCAAGAGCAGTTCTTC.